This T cell receptor (beta chain) was observed in a study of T cells in Graves' hyperthyroidism and ophthalmopathy. Study observations and caveats: The majority of expanded thyroid clonotypes above 0.001 also appeared in blood.

Each diagnosis drew on symptoms, thyroxine, TRAb, thyroid ultrasound and orbital computed tomography findings. Authors of the study amplified TCR beta CDR3 regions from RNA transcripts. First-round RT-PCR of the TCR CDR3 relied on the HTBI primer set. TCRdb called the multiplex PCR reads again in MiXCR, with one record for every CDR3 protein. The sample carries roughly 350,000 distinct CDR3 sequences, about 15% recorded once. Trimming removed 9 bases at V and 5 bases at J, with 19 bases between. The CDR3 runs to 14 residues. There are a few counts of this clonotype. As yet, its antigen is unknown. The sequenced material came from blood. The J gene is TRBJ2-5, the V gene TRBV12-3 or TRBV12-4, with D tentatively TRBD1 (6 bases). This sequence originates from a woman in her 30s with Graves' hyperthyroidism. The CDR3 loop is CASLPSSGAETQYF. The CDR3 nucleotides are TGTGCCAGTCTGCCTTCGTCAGGGGCCGAGACCCAGTACTTC.